The rows below give T cell receptor beta chains drawn from one sample of a study of blood T cells in healthy people across ages. TCRdb used MiXCR to reprocess the 5' RACE reads, holding one entry per CDR3 protein. The sample carries approximately 1.5 million distinct CDR3 sequences, around 40% recorded once. The sequenced sample was blood. Every receptor here comes from a woman between 18 and 30 years old in good health. Both conserved end residues are part of each CDR3. The order of the fields is D gene, V gene, J gene, clone size, CDR3 protein, CDR3 DNA. The D gene is left open where the match is weak. Where a row states a size, it is once, few, many or the class of an expanded clone; other rows omit it.

>TRBD2|TRBV29-1|TRBJ2-1|few
CSVEAGLGWLGLKNEQFF
TGCAGCGTTGAAGCGGGACTAGGCTGGTTGGGACTCAAGAATGAGCAGTTCTTC
>TRBD2|TRBV20-1|TRBJ2-3|many
CSLFSGGGDTQYF
TGCAGCCTATTTTCGGGAGGTGGAGATACGCAGTATTTT
>.|TRBV18|TRBJ2-7|many
CASSPPGTNFLYEQYF
TGTGCCAGCTCACCCCCCGGGACAAACTTTCTTTACGAGCAGTACTTC
>.|TRBV29-1|TRBJ1-3|.
CSVGGRGNSGNTIYF
TGCAGCGTTGGAGGCAGGGGAAATTCTGGAAACACCATATATTTT
>.|TRBV4-3|TRBJ2-1|few
CASSRIHLGGSYNEQFF
TGCGCCAGCAGCCGGATTCATCTAGGGGGCTCCTACAATGAGCAGTTCTTC
>TRBD1|TRBV29-1|TRBJ2-4|.
CGVTGQGSNIQYF
TGCGGCGTTACTGGACAGGGGTCAAACATTCAGTACTTC
>.|TRBV15|TRBJ2-1|few
CATSRSEGSYNEQFF
TGTGCCACCAGCAGATCGGAGGGCAGCTACAATGAGCAGTTCTTC
>TRBD1|TRBV20-1|TRBJ1-1|.
CSAKDRANTEAFF
TGCAGTGCTAAGGACAGGGCGAACACTGAAGCTTTCTTT
>.|TRBV7-7|TRBJ2-7|many
CASSLEAGYEQYF
TGTGCTAGCAGCTTAGAGGCAGGCTACGAGCAGTACTTC
>.|TRBV4-1|TRBJ2-3|.
CASSLPGTTKDTQYF
TGCGCCAGCAGCCTTCCCGGGACGACAAAAGATACGCAGTATTTT
>.|TRBV24-1|TRBJ2-1|.
CATPSRGGAYNEQFF
TGTGCCACCCCTAGCCGAGGAGGGGCCTACAATGAGCAGTTCTTC
>.|TRBV7-9|TRBJ2-3|.
CASSLTIARGTDTQYF
TGTGCCAGCAGCCTGACAATAGCGAGAGGCACAGATACGCAGTATTTT
>TRBD2|TRBV20-1|TRBJ2-1|few
CSARDPRGGRSDEQFF
TGCAGTGCTAGAGACCCACGGGGGGGGAGGAGCGATGAGCAGTTCTTC
>TRBD1|TRBV27|TRBJ1-2|.
CASSVDRGAVGGYTF
TGTGCCAGCAGTGTGGACAGGGGCGCCGTGGGTGGCTACACCTTC
>.|TRBV9|TRBJ2-5|.
CASSVPPEMTQYF
TGTGCCAGCAGCGTACCCCCAGAAATGACCCAGTACTTC
>TRBD1|TRBV5-1|TRBJ1-1|.
CASSSRDREGNTEAFF
TGCGCCAGCAGCTCCCGGGACAGGGAGGGGAACACTGAAGCTTTCTTT
>TRBD2|TRBV3-1|TRBJ2-1|few
CASSRILAGARGNEQFF
TGTGCCAGCAGCCGTATACTAGCGGGAGCGCGAGGGAATGAGCAGTTCTTC
>.|TRBV29-1|TRBJ1-2|few
CSVGRMARANYGYTF
TGCAGCGTTGGCCGAATGGCCAGAGCTAACTATGGCTACACCTTC
>.|TRBV12-3/TRBV12-4|TRBJ1-1|.
CASSPPTGRYTEAFF
TGTGCCAGCAGTCCACCGACGGGTAGATACACTGAAGCTTTCTTT
>TRBD2|TRBV20-1|TRBJ2-3|few
CSAREPTGLAGGDTQYF
TGCAGTGCTAGAGAGCCCACGGGACTAGCGGGCGGAGATACGCAGTATTTT
>.|TRBV29-1|TRBJ1-5|.
CSVAVQNSNQPQHF
TGCAGCGTTGCTGTCCAAAATAGCAATCAGCCCCAGCATTTT
>TRBD1|TRBV28|TRBJ1-2|few
CASSLPRGLGGYTF
TGTGCCAGCAGTTTACCCAGGGGGTTGGGTGGCTACACCTTC
>TRBD1|TRBV7-2|TRBJ1-2|.
CASSLATGDWGYTF
TGTGCCAGCAGCTTAGCAACAGGGGATTGGGGCTACACCTTC
>TRBD2|TRBV18|TRBJ2-7|few
CASSPLAGPTVEQYF
TGTGCCAGCTCCCCACTAGCGGGACCTACAGTTGAGCAGTACTTC
>.|TRBV5-1|TRBJ2-1|few
CASSLLDGAYNEQFF
TGCGCCAGCAGCCTGCTGGACGGTGCCTACAATGAGCAGTTCTTC
>.|TRBV19|TRBJ1-1|.
CASRMGTEAFF
TGTGCCAGTAGGATGGGAACTGAAGCTTTCTTT